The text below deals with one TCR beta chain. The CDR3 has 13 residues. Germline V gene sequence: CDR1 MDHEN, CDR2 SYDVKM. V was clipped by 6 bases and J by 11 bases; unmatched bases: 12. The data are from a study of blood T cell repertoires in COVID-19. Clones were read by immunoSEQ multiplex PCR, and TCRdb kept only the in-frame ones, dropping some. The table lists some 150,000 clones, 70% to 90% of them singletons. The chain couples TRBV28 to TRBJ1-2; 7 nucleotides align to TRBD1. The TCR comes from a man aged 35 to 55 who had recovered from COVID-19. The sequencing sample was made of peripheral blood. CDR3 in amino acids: CASRQSSNRGYTF. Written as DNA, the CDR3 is TGTGCCAGCAGACAATCATCCAACAGGGGTTACACCTTC.